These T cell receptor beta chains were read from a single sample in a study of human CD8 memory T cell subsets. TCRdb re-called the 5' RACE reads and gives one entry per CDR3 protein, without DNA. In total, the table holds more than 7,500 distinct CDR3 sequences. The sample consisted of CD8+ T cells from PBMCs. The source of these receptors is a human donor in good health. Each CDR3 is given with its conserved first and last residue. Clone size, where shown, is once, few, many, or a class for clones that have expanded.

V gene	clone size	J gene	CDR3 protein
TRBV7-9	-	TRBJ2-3	CASSSGLTPSTDTQYF
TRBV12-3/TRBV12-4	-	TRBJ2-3	CASSASRDTQYF
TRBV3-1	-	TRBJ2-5	CASSQDEDGKEAQYF
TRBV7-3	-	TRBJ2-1	CASSLGLAGEVEQFF
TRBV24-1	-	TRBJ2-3	CATSNPPGDGTDTQYF
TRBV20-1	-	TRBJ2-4	CSARGLAKNIQYF
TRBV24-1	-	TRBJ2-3	CATSDRTSTDTQYF
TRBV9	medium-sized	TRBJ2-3	CASSLEGGFGDTQYF
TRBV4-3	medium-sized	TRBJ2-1	CASSQDYHNEQFF
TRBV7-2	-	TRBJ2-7	CASSAFGGTYEQYF
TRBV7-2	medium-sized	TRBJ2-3	CASSLGWNPTDTQYF
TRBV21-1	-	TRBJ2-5	CATDRGRKETQYF
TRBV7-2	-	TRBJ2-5	CASSLRSRREIPETQYF
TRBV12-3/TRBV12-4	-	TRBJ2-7	CASSFGGRGGYEQYF